This TCR beta chain emerged from a study of blood T cell repertoires in COVID-19. Study details: Sites in the United States, Italy and Spain provided acute and convalescent COVID-19 samples.

Some clones are missing from TCRdb's copy, which holds only in-frame ones; the method was immunoSEQ multiplex PCR. This table has 50,000 to 70,000 clones, about nine tenths appearing once. Germline assignment: CDR1 LNHDA and CDR2 SQIVND (reference sequence). This CDR3 is built from 12 residues. Trimming removed 9 bases from V and 4 bases from J, with 12 bases in between. This receptor was taken from a woman in her 70s with active COVID-19. The chain employs TRBV19 and TRBJ1-2, with a weak D call TRBD1 (6 bases). The sample consisted of peripheral blood. CDR3 nucleotide sequence: TGTGCCAGCTACAGGGAGTTCTATGGCTACACCTTC. Protein sequence: CASYREFYGYTF.